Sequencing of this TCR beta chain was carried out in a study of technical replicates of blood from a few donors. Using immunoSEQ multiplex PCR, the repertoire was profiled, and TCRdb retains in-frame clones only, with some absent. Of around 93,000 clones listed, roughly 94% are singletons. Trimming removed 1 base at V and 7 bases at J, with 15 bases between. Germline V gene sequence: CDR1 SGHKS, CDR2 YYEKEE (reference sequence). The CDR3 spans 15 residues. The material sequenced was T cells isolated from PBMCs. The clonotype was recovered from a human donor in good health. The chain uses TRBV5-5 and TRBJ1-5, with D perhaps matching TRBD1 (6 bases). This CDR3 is CASSLRGGSEQPQHF. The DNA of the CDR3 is TGTGCCAGCAGCTTGAGGGGGGGCTCGGAGCAGCCCCAGCATTTT.